This section outlines one TCR beta chain sequence together with its context. Its antigen is unidentified. CDR1 SGHRS and CDR2 YFSETQ come from the germline V gene. This CDR3 contains 15 residues. Trimming took 4 bases from V and 0 from J; bases not matched to a gene: 6. The assay was immunoSEQ multiplex PCR, and TCRdb's table has in-frame clones only and misses some. This sample has over 85,000 clones; approximately 93% occur once, and the top ten carry 0.46%. The sample belongs to a study of Tregs in tolerant kidney transplant recipients. Study-wide results and limits: This study did not directly address biological reproducibility. Findings come from small patient numbers and require larger validation.

V usage is TRBV5-1 and J usage is TRBJ2-5; TRBD1 matches at 7 bases. The receptor was isolated from a human donor who received a combined kidney and bone marrow transplant. Source: CD4+ T cells from blood, taken before the transplant. The CDR3 DNA is TGCGCCAGCAGCACCGGACAGGCCCACCAAGAGACCCAGTACTTC. It specifies CASSTGQAHQETQYF.